This TCR beta chain was identified in a study of blood T cells in healthy people across ages. Study-level information: About one barcoded beta molecule per two T cells was the capture yield of template switching. Study findings and constraints: Roughly linearly, TCR beta diversity per million T cells fell as age increased.

CDR3 length: 13 amino acids. Between the trimmed V and J ends, which lost 3 bases and 4 bases, there was a span of 7 bases. Germline values: CDR1 SGDLS, CDR2 YYNGEE. Through a sample-barcoded 5' primer and a J-beta primer mix, a second PCR was run for roughly 7 to 11 cycles. A single record per CDR3 protein comes from TCRdb applying MiXCR to the 5' RACE reads. Seen here are approximately 1,000,000 distinct CDR3 sequences, more than 30% observed once, and the top ten hold about an eighth. This clonotype has just a few counts. Its specificity is unknown. At least 7 million PBMCs were isolated per sample. Total RNA extracted from each sample amounted to at least 5.5 micrograms.

The specimen sequenced was blood. The clonotype comes from a man between 18 and 35 years old in good health. The chain has TRBV9 and TRBJ1-4; D unclear. The CDR3 reads CASSGGSNEKLFF. CDR3 in DNA: TGTGCCAGCAGCGGAGGGAGTAATGAAAAACTGTTTTTT.